Given below is one T cell receptor beta chain in context. This CDR3 region has 13 residues. Trimming removed 4 bases from V and 0 bases from J, with 10 bases in between. Germline V lookup: CDR1 SQVTM, CDR2 ANQGSEA. Reverse transcription used about 0.5 to 1 ug RNA and random hexamers. immunoSEQ multiplex PCR amplified TCR beta CDR3 across 54 Vbeta, 13 Jbeta. From the immunoSEQ multiplex PCR reads, TCRdb called clonotypes with MiXCR, one entry per CDR3 protein. This table has under 250,000 distinct CDR3 sequences, around 93% appearing once. TCR beta sequences were obtained from blood CD8+ and CD4+ T cells. The patients who served as multiple sclerosis controls were treatment-naive and had stable or active relapsing-remitting disease that fulfilled the revised McDonald criteria. Negative isolation yielded CD4+ and CD8+ T cells, and FACS enriched TEMRA cells. The data were taken from a study of CD8 T cells in Susac syndrome.

V and J are TRBV29-1 and TRBJ2-7, with D perhaps TRBD1 or TRBD2 (6 bases each). The TCR comes from a human donor with multiple sclerosis. Source material: CD4+ T cells from PBMCs. CDR3 sequence reads: CSVAQGLSYEQYF. Here the CDR3 DNA reads TGCAGCGTTGCACAGGGACTCTCCTACGAGCAGTACTTC.